The 21 T cell receptor beta chains below all came from one sample that was sequenced in a study of identical twins. TCRdb analysed the 5' RACE reads with MiXCR anew, one entry per CDR3 protein. The sample includes approximately 94,000 distinct CDR3 sequences, about 5.6% of them seen just once. What was sequenced was memory T cells sorted from blood. Every receptor here comes from a woman between 45 and 65 years old in good health.

This clonotype occurred many times. The V call is TRBV25-1, the J call TRBJ1-3; weak D call: TRBD1 (6 bases). V lost 7 bases, J lost 4 bases, and 17 bases lay in between. CDR3 length: 15 amino acids. CDR1 and CDR2 (germline): MGHDK, SYGVNS. The CDR3 protein is CASNPDGGRGNTIYF. The CDR3 DNA reads as TGTGCCAGCAATCCTGATGGGGGCAGGGGAAACACCATATATTTT. The full variable domain, completed using reference TRBV25-1 and TRBJ1-3, is EADIYQTPRYLVIGTGKKITLECSQTMGHDKMYWYQQDPGMELHLIHYSYGVNSTEKGDLSSESTVSRIRTEHFPLTLESARPSHTSQYLCASNPDGGRGNTIYFGEGSWLTVV.

This clonotype has more than one count but fewer than ten. The gene calls are TRBV20-1 and TRBJ1-1; 8 positions match TRBD1. The germline CDR1 and CDR2 sequences are DFQATT and SNEGSKA (reference sequence). V lost 5 bases, J lost 1 base, and 12 bases stayed unmatched. The CDR3 contains 16 residues. The CDR3 nucleotides are TGCAGTGCTCCTGGAGGACAGGGACAACCGAACACTGAAGCTTTCTTT. It specifies CSAPGGQGQPNTEAFF.

This clonotype was recorded at least ten times. The rearrangement links TRBV6-2 or TRBV6-3 to TRBJ2-1; D possibly uses TRBD1 or TRBD2 (5 bases each). Trimming left V 7 bases short and J 12 bases short, with 28 bases between. CDR1 and CDR2 from the germline V gene are MNHEY and SVGEGT. The CDR3 spans 16 residues. The CDR3 nucleotides read TGTGCCAGCACTCCCCTCCCGGGACCTCAGGCCCTGGGGCAGTTCTTC. Translated, it gives CASTPLPGPQALGQFF.

This clonotype was seen many times. The CDR3 DNA is TGCAGTGCTAGGAGCGGGAGTACTAACACCGGGGAGCTGTTTTTT. Protein: CSARSGSTNTGELFF. The chain employs TRBV20-1 and TRBJ2-2; 8 bases map to TRBD2. Germline V gene data show CDR1 as DFQATT and CDR2 as SNEGSKA (reference sequence). J lost 2 bases, V lost 3 bases, and 5 bases had no gene match. This CDR3 has 15 residues.

This clonotype was observed many times. The CDR3 protein is CASSAVGDTQYF. The CDR3, as DNA: TGTGCCAGCAGTGCGGTAGGAGATACGCAGTATTTT. J is TRBJ2-3 and V is TRBV2; D is ambiguous. The CDR3 sequence is 12 residues long. CDR1 is SNHLY and CDR2 is FYNNEI in the germline V gene. V lost 4 bases and J 5 bases, leaving 7 bases between the germline ends. The full variable domain, its missing parts supplied by reference TRBV2 and TRBJ2-3, is EPEVTQTPSHQVTQMGQEVILRCVPISNHLYFYWYRQILGQKVEFLVSFYNNEISEKSEIFDDQFSVERPDGSNFTLKIRSTKLEDSAMYFCASSAVGDTQYFGPGTRLTVL.

This clonotype was seen many times. The CDR3 here is CSARNPGQGITDTQYF. DNA of the CDR3: TGCAGTGCTAGAAATCCGGGACAGGGGATCACAGATACGCAGTATTTT. This chain links TRBV20-1 with TRBJ2-3; TRBD1 matches at 10 bases. J gave up 2 bases and V 2 bases, and 7 bases lay outside the gene matches. Germline V gives CDR1 DFQATT, CDR2 SNEGSKA (reference sequence). This CDR3 is 16 amino acids long.

This clonotype was recorded many times. The chain couples TRBV18 to TRBJ1-4; possibly TRBD1 for D (5 bases). The CDR3 contains 16 residues. CDR1 KGHSH and CDR2 LQKENI come from the germline V gene. V was cut by 3 bases and J by 0 bases, with 11 bases left in between. This CDR3 is CASSPGGTATNEKLFF. Here the CDR3 DNA reads TGTGCCAGCTCACCGGGCGGGACTGCAACTAATGAAAAACTGTTTTTT.

This clonotype was recorded at least ten times. This rearrangement joins TRBV29-1 to TRBJ2-5; D ambiguous. The CDR3 is made up of 13 amino acids. Germline V gene lookup returns CDR1 SQVTM and CDR2 ANQGSEA. The V gene lost 6 bases and the J gene lost 2 bases, with 13 bases spanning the gap. CDR3 residues: CSVAVTLQETQYF. The CDR3 DNA reads TGCAGCGTAGCAGTTACTCTTCAAGAGACCCAGTACTTC.

This clonotype has ten or more counts. The genes are TRBV20-1 and TRBJ2-1; no definite D call. Germline V gives CDR1 DFQATT, CDR2 SNEGSKA (reference sequence). CDR3 length: 13 residues. V lost 5 bases, J lost 7 bases, and 15 bases lay in between. The CDR3 DNA reads as TGCAGTGCTCTTGCTCTAGGAGTTAATGAGCAGTTCTTC. It specifies CSALALGVNEQFF.

The sample holds a few counts of this clonotype. The genes are TRBV2 and TRBJ2-1; D is perhaps TRBD2 (6 bases). Trimming left V 10 bases short and J 4 bases short, with 14 bases between. This CDR3 is 13 amino acids long. CDR1 is SNHLY and CDR2 is FYNNEI in the germline V gene. In DNA, the CDR3 is TGTGCCACCATGGGGGACTTATACAATGAGCAGTTCTTC. It yields the protein CATMGDLYNEQFF.

This clonotype was recorded at least ten times. CDR3 nucleotides: TGTGCCAGCAGTCACGAACAGGGATCTAATTCACCCCTCCACTTT. Translating gives CASSHEQGSNSPLHF. The rearrangement links TRBV6-5 to TRBJ1-6; possible D gene TRBD1, 6 bases. CDR3 size: 15 residues. V lost 5 bases and J 6 bases, leaving 14 bases between the germline ends. Germline assignment: CDR1 MNHEY and CDR2 SVGAGI.

This clonotype was detected only a few times. The chain links TRBV5-4 to TRBJ2-3; D is perhaps TRBD2 (6 bases). Trimming pared 4 bases from V and 0 bases from J, leaving 12 bases between. The CDR3 is 15 residues long. The germline CDR1 and CDR2 sequences are SGHNT and YYREEE (reference sequence). The CDR3, as DNA: TGTGCCAGCAGCCGCGGTGGGACTAGCACAGATACGCAGTATTTT. This codes for CASSRGGTSTDTQYF.

The chain joins TRBV6-2 or TRBV6-3 to TRBJ2-7; D gene uncertain. CDR3 size: 11 residues. Trimming left V 1 base short and J 5 bases short, with 3 bases between. In germline, CDR1 is MNHEY, CDR2 SVGEGT. CDR3 loop: CASSYFDEQYF. The CDR3 DNA follows: TGTGCCAGCAGTTACTTCGACGAGCAGTACTTC.

This clonotype was recorded at least ten times. The rearrangement uses TRBV2 and TRBJ1-1; D gene ambiguous. Trimming left V 8 bases short and J 0 bases short, with 10 bases between. In germline, CDR1 is SNHLY, CDR2 FYNNEI. This CDR3 comprises 13 residues. The CDR3 sequence is CASSTGMNTEAFF. The DNA for the CDR3 is TGTGCCAGCTCTACGGGCATGAACACTGAAGCTTTCTTT.

This clonotype was recorded at least ten times. CDR3 coding DNA: TGCGCCAGCAGTGCGTTACTAACCACGAGCAATCAGCCCCAGCATTTT. Amino acids: CASSALLTTSNQPQHF. The chain combines TRBV10-2 with TRBJ1-5; D is unclear. This CDR3 spans 16 amino acids. V was shortened by 4 bases and J by 1 base, with 14 bases between the two germline ends. CDR1 and CDR2 from the germline V gene are WSHSY and SAAADI.

Many counts were recorded for this clonotype. This chain joins TRBV25-1 and TRBJ2-3, with D possibly called TRBD1 or TRBD2 (5 bases each). Between the trimmed V and J ends, which lost 7 bases and 2 bases, there was a span of 10 bases. The CDR3 is made up of 13 amino acids. CDR1 is MGHDK, CDR2 SYGVNS, per germline. CDR3 residues: CASTRDHTDTQYF. CDR3 DNA: TGTGCCAGCACCCGGGACCACACAGATACGCAGTATTTT.

The gene calls are TRBV20-1 and TRBJ2-5; D is uncertain. Per the germline V gene, CDR1 is DFQATT and CDR2 is SNEGSKA (reference sequence). CDR3 size: 11 residues. Trimming stripped 3 bases from V and 5 bases from J, with 7 bases between. CDR3 nucleotides: TGCAGTGCTAGGACAAGTGAGACCCAGTACTTC. Amino acid sequence: CSARTSETQYF.

The chain couples TRBV6-1 to TRBJ2-4, with 7 positions matching TRBD1. The CDR3 consists of 13 residues. Germline V lookup: CDR1 MNHNS, CDR2 SASEGT. V lost 1 base to trimming and J lost 9 bases; unmatched junction nucleotides: 3. The CDR3 spells CASSEGRQGIQYF. The CDR3 region has the DNA TGTGCCAGCAGTGAAGGTCGACAGGGCATTCAGTACTTC.

This clonotype was seen repeatedly, ten times or more. CDR3 protein: CASSGGGGEQYF. The CDR3 nucleotides read TGTGCCAGCAGTGGTGGAGGGGGCGAGCAGTACTTC. The chain joins TRBV6-1 to TRBJ2-7; D assignment may be TRBD1 or TRBD2 (6 bases each). In germline, CDR1 is MNHNS, CDR2 SASEGT. V lost 4 bases to trimming and J lost 6 bases, with 10 bases between them. The CDR3 is 12 amino acids.

This clonotype showed up just a few times. The rearrangement joins TRBV20-1 to TRBJ2-1, with 11 positions matching TRBD2. The CDR3 contains 14 residues. Trimming took 6 bases from V and 7 from J; bases not matched to a gene: 8. In germline, CDR1 is DFQATT, CDR2 SNEGSKA (reference sequence). CDR3 in amino acids: CSADLTSGRNEQFF. The DNA of the CDR3 is TGCAGTGCAGACCTTACTAGCGGGAGAAATGAGCAGTTCTTC.

This clonotype has at least ten counts. The chain links TRBV6-1 to TRBJ1-2; D remains unclear. CDR1 is MNHNS, CDR2 SASEGT, per germline. The length of the CDR3 is 16 residues. Trimming took 6 bases from V and 4 from J, leaving 21 bases between them. CDR3 protein: CASRPPQIFRGYGYTF. DNA for the CDR3: TGTGCCAGCAGGCCTCCCCAAATTTTTCGGGGCTATGGCTACACCTTC.